The rows below give T cell receptor beta chains drawn from one sample of a study of cytomegalovirus exposure and HLA in healthy donors. The method was immunoSEQ multiplex PCR; TCRdb's version includes in-frame clones alone and lacks a portion of them. The listing records 130,000 to 150,000 clones. The sequenced sample was PBMCs. These TCRs come from a woman between 50 and 59 years old in good health and CMV-seronegative. Both conserved end residues are part of each CDR3. D genes are given only for firm matches.

TRBJ1-1,TRBV15,-,TGTGCCACCAGCAACAGGGTGAGGACTGAAGCTTTCTTT,CATSNRVRTEAFF
TRBJ2-2,TRBV19,TRBD1,TGTGCCAGTAGTCCCGGGACAGGGAACACCGGGGAGCTGTTTTTT,CASSPGTGNTGELFF
TRBJ2-7,TRBV6-1,-,TGTGCCAGCAGTGAAGCGGTAGTCTCCTACGAGCAGTACTTC,CASSEAVVSYEQYF
TRBJ1-5,TRBV6-5,-,TGTGCCACAGGTCGGCAGATTAGCAATCAGCCCCAGCATTTT,CATGRQISNQPQHF
TRBJ1-2,TRBV14,-,TGTGCCAGCAGCTACGGCAGGGATGGCTACACCTTC,CASSYGRDGYTF
TRBJ2-5,TRBV12-2,-,TGTGCAAGTCGCTCGCAGGGGGCTGGGGAGACCCAGTACTTC,CASRSQGAGETQYF
TRBJ1-1,TRBV15,-,TGTGCCACCAGCAGAGGGCAGGGTCTGGTCACTGAAGCTTTCTTT,CATSRGQGLVTEAFF
TRBJ1-2,TRBV5-8,TRBD1,TGTGCCAGCAGCTTGTGGGACAGCTTAAACTATGGCTACACCTTC,CASSLWDSLNYGYTF
TRBJ2-5,TRBV28,-,TGTGCCAGCAGTTTTGGGACTTTGAGGGGCCAAGAGACCCAGTACTTC,CASSFGTLRGQETQYF
TRBJ1-1,TRBV29-1,-,TGCAGCGTCCAGGGAACTGAAGCTTTCTTT,CSVQGTEAFF
TRBJ2-7,TRBV2,TRBD1,TGTGCCAGCAGTGACGCTCGGACAGGTGGATCCTACGAGCAGTACTTC,CASSDARTGGSYEQYF